Listed below are T cell receptor beta chains from one sample, sequenced in a study of blood T cell repertoires in COVID-19. Here immunoSEQ multiplex PCR was the method, and the copy in TCRdb shows in-frame clones only, minus some. The sample includes approximately 240,000 clones, 65% to 85% seen only once; the top ten take over 2.5%. The sequenced material came from peripheral blood. The receptors here all came from a woman younger than 45 who had recovered from COVID-19. CDR3s include the opening cysteine and the closing phenylalanine or tryptophan. The D gene is left open where the match is weak. Size values are once, few and many counts, or a class for expanded clones, and some rows have none.

V	size	D	J	DNA	CDR3
TRBV5-1	.	.	TRBJ2-3	TGCGCCAGCTCGACGCGGCCAGCAGGCACAGATACGCAGTATTTT	CASSTRPAGTDTQYF
TRBV28	.	.	TRBJ1-6	TGTGCCAGCAGCCGAGCGGGACGGGATAATTCACCCCTCCACTTT	CASSRAGRDNSPLHF
TRBV28	.	.	TRBJ1-5	TGTGCCAGCAGTCCTCCCCCGGGGGGCAATCAGCCCCAGCATTTT	CASSPPPGGNQPQHF
TRBV7-3	.	.	TRBJ2-2	TGTGCCAGCAGCTTAACGAGGACAACCGGGGAGCTGTTTTTT	CASSLTRTTGELFF
TRBV6-5	.	.	TRBJ2-1	TGTGCCAGCAGCCAAAACAATGAGCAGTTCTTC	CASSQNNEQFF
TRBV28	.	.	TRBJ2-3	TGTGCCAGCAGTTTAGGTCTCGGGAGAGGCAGTACAGATACGCAGTATTTT	CASSLGLGRGSTDTQYF
TRBV18	few	.	TRBJ2-2	TGTGCCAGCTCCCCCGGGACTCACACCGGGGAGCTGTTTTTT	CASSPGTHTGELFF
TRBV4-2	.	.	TRBJ1-4	TGTGCCAGCAGCCAAGCCGGGAGTAATGAAAAACTGTTTTTT	CASSQAGSNEKLFF
TRBV28	.	TRBD1	TRBJ2-5	TGTGCCAGCAGTCCCCCGACAGGGGAGGAGACCCAGTACTTC	CASSPPTGEETQYF
TRBV24-1	.	TRBD1	TRBJ2-7	TGTGCCCCGAAGGGGGCTACTTTCTACGAGCAGTACTTC	CAPKGATFYEQYF
TRBV27	.	TRBD2	TRBJ2-1	TGTGCCAGCAGCCGCCTATGGCGGGAGGGTTCCTACAATGAGCAGTTCTTC	CASSRLWREGSYNEQFF
TRBV18	.	.	TRBJ1-5	TGTGCCAGCTCACCAGGGGCAGATCTTCAGCCCCAGCATTTT	CASSPGADLQPQHF
TRBV5-1	.	TRBD1	TRBJ2-7	TGCGCCAGCAACCCAGGGGGCACCTCCTACGAGCAGTACTTC	CASNPGGTSYEQYF
TRBV30	.	.	TRBJ2-6	TGTGCCTGGGCTGAAGGGACTTCTGGGGCCAACGTCCTGACTTTC	CAWAEGTSGANVLTF
TRBV5-4	.	.	TRBJ2-5	TGTGCCAGCAGCTCCCAGGGGCAAGAGACCCAGTACTTC	CASSSQGQETQYF
TRBV2	.	.	TRBJ1-2	TGTGCCAGCGCGACAGGCATGGACTATGGCTACACCTTC	CASATGMDYGYTF
TRBV24-1	.	.	TRBJ1-4	TGTGCCACCAGTCGTCAGGATGAAAAACTGTTTTTT	CATSRQDEKLFF
TRBV5-1	.	TRBD2	TRBJ2-3	TGCGCCAGCAGCTTGGTGGCTAGCGGGTCGACAGATACGCAGTATTTT	CASSLVASGSTDTQYF
TRBV7-3	.	.	TRBJ1-6	TGTGCCAGCAGCTTAGGGACTGACTATTCACCCCTCCACTTT	CASSLGTDYSPLHF
TRBV7-2	.	.	TRBJ1-6	TGTGCCAGCAGCTTAGTTGCGGGGGGCCAGGACTCCCTCCACTTT	CASSLVAGGQDSLHF
TRBV7-2	once	.	TRBJ2-2	TGTGCCAGCAGCTTAGAACAGACCGGGGAGCTGTTTTTT	CASSLEQTGELFF
TRBV12-3/TRBV12-4	.	.	TRBJ2-2	TGTGCCAGCAGTTCTACTCCGCCCGGGGAGCTGTTTTTT	CASSSTPPGELFF
TRBV27	.	TRBD1	TRBJ1-4	TGTGCCAGCCACCCCTCCAACAGGGGGGTTAATGAAAAACTGTTTTTT	CASHPSNRGVNEKLFF
TRBV7-2	.	.	TRBJ1-5	TGTGCCAGCAGCTCGGGGGGAAGCAATCAGCCCCAGCATTTT	CASSSGGSNQPQHF
TRBV7-8	.	TRBD2	TRBJ2-3	TGTGCCAGCAGCTTAAGCGGGGATAGCACAGATACGCAGTATTTT	CASSLSGDSTDTQYF
TRBV29-1	.	.	TRBJ1-2	TGCAGCGCATCTTTCGGACCGGGATTTGACTATGGCTACACCTTC	CSASFGPGFDYGYTF
TRBV28	few	.	TRBJ2-1	TGTGCCAGCAGCCTACCCAGGAATGAGCAGTTCTTC	CASSLPRNEQFF
TRBV19	few	.	TRBJ1-1	TGTGCCAGTAGTCCGGGGTACACTGAAGCTTTCTTT	CASSPGYTEAFF
TRBV28	.	.	TRBJ1-1	TGTGCCAGCAGTCCCACGAGCCTGTCGAACACTGAAGCTTTCTTT	CASSPTSLSNTEAFF
TRBV27	.	.	TRBJ2-3	TGTGCCAGCAGTCCCCTCTCCCGAATGACGAGGCGGGATACGCAGTATTTT	CASSPLSRMTRRDTQYF
TRBV5-1	.	.	TRBJ2-7	TGCGCCAGCAGCTTGACTCTCCCCTACGAGCAGTACTTC	CASSLTLPYEQYF
TRBV11-2	.	TRBD2	TRBJ2-1	TGTGCCAGCAGCTTCCGGACTAGCAATGAGCAGTTCTTC	CASSFRTSNEQFF
TRBV6-4	.	.	TRBJ2-1	TGTGCCAGCAGTGCCCAGATTGGGGGGAATGAGCAGTTCTTC	CASSAQIGGNEQFF
TRBV4-1	once	TRBD1	TRBJ1-6	TGCGCCAGCAGCCATGGACAGGGAGGATCCTATAATTCACCCCTCCACTTT	CASSHGQGGSYNSPLHF
TRBV2	.	TRBD1	TRBJ2-5	TGTGCCAGCATGCCGGGACAGGGTAAAGAGACCCAGTACTTC	CASMPGQGKETQYF
TRBV19	.	TRBD2	TRBJ2-1	TGTGCCAGTAGTATTAGATCACTAGCGGGAAATGAGCAGTTCTTC	CASSIRSLAGNEQFF
TRBV13	.	.	TRBJ2-3	TGTGCCAGCAGCCTCCGGGCAGATACGCAGTATTTT	CASSLRADTQYF
TRBV6-5	.	TRBD1	TRBJ1-1	TGTGCCAGCAGTTACGGACAGGGGGCATCTGAAGCTTTCTTT	CASSYGQGASEAFF
TRBV19	many	.	TRBJ2-5	TGTGCCAGTAGTATAGATCGAAGAGGAGCGGCCCAGTACTTC	CASSIDRRGAAQYF
TRBV6-1	.	.	TRBJ1-5	TGTGCCAGCAGTGAAATGGACGGACTTATATCGCCCCAGCATTTT	CASSEMDGLISPQHF
TRBV5-1	.	TRBD2	TRBJ2-5	TGCGCCAGCAGCTCCGGACTAGCGGAAGAGACCCAGTACTTC	CASSSGLAEETQYF
TRBV14	.	TRBD2	TRBJ2-5	TGTGCCAGCAGCCAAGACCCTAGCGGGAGGAGAAAGACCCAGTACTTC	CASSQDPSGRRKTQYF
TRBV29-1	.	TRBD1	TRBJ2-1	TGCAGCGTGGGGACAGGACACAATGAGCAGTTCTTC	CSVGTGHNEQFF
TRBV11-2	.	TRBD1	TRBJ2-3	TGTGCCAGCAGCCCGTGGACAGGGGAGAGGACAGATACGCAGTATTTT	CASSPWTGERTDTQYF
TRBV3-1/TRBV3-2	.	.	TRBJ2-3	TGTGCCAGCAGCCAACCGAGCCGGGACAAGATGACAGATACGCAGTATTTT	CASSQPSRDKMTDTQYF
TRBV3-1/TRBV3-2	few	TRBD2	TRBJ2-2	TGTGCCAGCAGCCAAGTTGGCGGGAGGGCCTTCCCCGGGGAGCTGTTTTTT	CASSQVGGRAFPGELFF
TRBV30	once	TRBD2	TRBJ2-1	TGTGCCTGGAGTGAGGGGACTAGCGGTTACAATGAGCAGTTCTTC	CAWSEGTSGYNEQFF
TRBV5-1	.	.	TRBJ2-5	TGCGCCAGCAGCTCCTCGGCAGGTCAAGAGACCCAGTACTTC	CASSSSAGQETQYF
TRBV3-1/TRBV3-2	.	.	TRBJ1-2	TGTGCCAGCAGCCTAATCAACTATGGCTACACCTTC	CASSLINYGYTF
TRBV7-2	few	TRBD1	TRBJ2-2	TGTGCCAGCAGCTACCTACCGGACAGGGGGCTAGGGGAGCTGTTTTTT	CASSYLPDRGLGELFF
TRBV6-5	once	TRBD1	TRBJ1-5	TGTGCCAGCAGTACAGGGGACGCACCCCAGCCCCAGCATTTT	CASSTGDAPQPQHF
TRBV19	many	.	TRBJ1-1	TGTGCCAGTAGTATAGGACTGTTGGTTGTCACTGAAGCTTTCTTT	CASSIGLLVVTEAFF
TRBV6-5	.	.	TRBJ1-2	TGTGCCAGCAGTAGAGCCCAGGAGGGAGACTATGGCTACACCTTC	CASSRAQEGDYGYTF